This TCR beta chain was captured by sequencing in a study of blood T cell repertoires in COVID-19. Whole-study context: Samples came from the United States, Italy and Spain, spanning acute and convalescent COVID-19. In each case, the material was cDNA or gDNA derived from T cells, B-cell-depleted T cells, or PBMCs.

Authors' data handling: Reference gene primer amplification gave nucleated cell count estimates. TCRdb's table, derived via immunoSEQ multiplex PCR, lists solely in-frame clones and lacks some. The D gene and trimming were derived from the DNA, and the V and J assignments and clone size from that table. The table has roughly 290,000 clones, around 89% seen once. The CDR3 extends over 13 amino acids. Losses at the gene ends were 2 bases for V and 4 bases for J; bases not matched to a gene: 2. Looked up from germline, CDR1 is GTSNPN and CDR2 is SVGIG (reference sequence). The V gene is TRBV30, the J gene TRBJ1-2; 9 positions match TRBD1. Sequencing used peripheral blood. This clonotype was sampled from a young man with acute or convalescent COVID-19. The CDR3 loop reads CAWSRQGGYGYTF. In DNA form, the CDR3 reads TGTGCCTGGAGTCGACAGGGGGGCTATGGCTACACCTTC. The full variable domain, its missing parts supplied by reference TRBV30 and TRBJ1-2, is SQTIHQWPATLVQPVGSPLSLECTVEGTSNPNLYWYRQAAGRGLQLLFYSVGIGQISSEVPQNLSASRPQDRQFILSSKKLLLSDSGFYLCAWSRQGGYGYTFGSGTRLTVV.